A single sample gave rise to the 32 T cell receptor beta chains below, sequenced in a study of shared clonotypes between healthy human individuals. The data were produced by immunoSEQ multiplex PCR, yet TCRdb's version contains in-frame clones alone and is incomplete. The table lists some 2,400,000 clones, almost 96% of them singletons. Sequenced: naive CD4+ T cells sorted from blood. Subset noted: CD45RA+ positively selected. The receptors originated from a man between 18 and 29 years old in good health.

The gene calls are TRBV5-6 and TRBJ2-1; 7 positions agree with TRBD1. The V and J ends lost 2 bases and 7 bases, in that order; junction bases with no gene match: 6. The germline V gene has CDR1 SGHDT and CDR2 YYEEEE. This CDR3 region has 14 residues. This chain's CDR3 is CASSLQGQGNEQFF. The CDR3 nucleotides are TGTGCCAGCAGCTTACAGGGGCAGGGTAATGAGCAGTTCTTC.

The genes are TRBV10-3 and TRBJ2-7; D may be TRBD1 or TRBD2 (5 bases each). Germline assignment: CDR1 ENHRY and CDR2 SYGVKD. Trimming took off 3 bases at V and 4 bases at J, with 13 bases between the two ends. CDR3 length: 14 residues. Here the CDR3 DNA reads TGTGCCATCAGTGAAATTCGGGACGGATACGAGCAGTACTTC. It translates to CAISEIRDGYEQYF.

Turning to this clone: Different DNA sequences within this sample yield the same CDR3. This chain connects TRBV7-9 to TRBJ2-7; D remains unclear. Germline lookup yields CDR1 SEHNR and CDR2 FQNEAQ (reference sequence). The length of the CDR3 is 12 residues. Between the trimmed V and J ends, which lost 3 bases and 0 bases, there was a span of 3 bases. This chain's CDR3 is CASSFDSYEQYF. The DNA for the CDR3 is TGTGCCAGCAGCTTTGACTCCTACGAGCAGTACTTC.

Only a few counts were recorded for this clone. The CDR3 DNA sequence: TGTGCCAGCATAAGGACGGTACCCGGGGAGCTGTTTTTT. Translating gives CASIRTVPGELFF. The chain recombines TRBV6-6 with TRBJ2-2, with D uncertain. Germline V gives CDR1 MNHNY, CDR2 SVGAGI (reference sequence). CDR3 length equals 13 residues. Trimming pared 7 bases from V and 6 bases from J, leaving 12 bases between.

This clone was observed once. The V call is TRBV30, the J call TRBJ2-1; 7 bases line up with TRBD2. The CDR3 consists of 13 residues. Per the germline V gene, CDR1 is GTSNPN and CDR2 is SVGIG (reference sequence). Trimming removed 2 bases from V and 8 bases from J; junction bases left unmatched: 6. CDR3 DNA: TGTGCCTGGAGTCCCGGACTAGTCGATGAGCAGTTCTTC. Translating gives CAWSPGLVDEQFF.

The chain is built from TRBV7-6 and TRBJ2-3; maybe TRBD2 (6 bases). The CDR3 runs to 15 residues. CDR1 and CDR2 (germline): SGHVS, FNYEAQ. V gave up 8 bases and J gave up 3 bases, with 18 bases separating them. CDR3 sequence: CASGPAGRGTDTQYF. In DNA form, the CDR3 reads TGTGCCAGCGGACCGGCGGGAAGGGGAACAGATACGCAGTATTTT.

V and J are TRBV14 and TRBJ2-7; D remains unclear. Between the trimmed V and J ends, which lost 5 bases and 2 bases, there was a span of 16 bases. The CDR3 sequence is 15 residues long. The germline V gene encodes CDR1 SGHDN and CDR2 FVKESK. CDR3 amino acids: CASSSAMTLTYEQYF. In nucleotides, the CDR3 is TGTGCCAGCAGCTCAGCGATGACACTCACCTACGAGCAGTACTTC.

The chain links TRBV30 to TRBJ1-5, with 8 bases fitting TRBD1. With 1 base clipped from V and 4 bases from J, the junction kept 3 bases outside the gene matches. Germline CDR1 reads GTSNPN; CDR2 reads SVGIG (reference sequence). The CDR3 spans 14 residues. CDR3 nucleotides: TGTGCCTGGAGTGAATGGACAGGGAATCAGCCCCAGCATTTT. This gives the protein CAWSEWTGNQPQHF.

The chain employs TRBV30 and TRBJ2-1, with 8 bases fitting TRBD1. Trimming cost V 2 bases and J 7 bases; bases outside gene matches: 13. From germline, CDR1 is GTSNPN and CDR2 SVGIG (reference sequence). The CDR3 has 16 residues. This CDR3 reads CAWSPRGTGRGNEQFF. CDR3 DNA: TGTGCCTGGAGTCCCCGAGGGACAGGCCGGGGGAATGAGCAGTTCTTC.

This clone was found a few times. A junction end diverges from the germline sequence, so it may reflect a read error. The chain links TRBV28 to TRBJ1-2; 7 positions agree with TRBD1. There are 13 residues in the CDR3. Germline values: CDR1 MDHEN, CDR2 SYDVKM. The CDR3 sequence is CASTLQGPEGYTF. CDR3 sequence (DNA): TGTGCCAGCACTTTACAGGGGCCCGAGGGCTACACCTTC.

Comment on this clone: The same CDR3 can be traced to other DNA sequences in this sample. The chain has TRBV10-1 and TRBJ2-7; D gene unclear. The V end lost 0 bases, the J end lost 4 bases, and 7 bases lay between the germline ends. This CDR3 has 13 amino acids. The germline V gene encodes CDR1 WNHNN and CDR2 SYGVQD (reference sequence). CDR3 sequence (DNA): TGCGCCAGCAGTGAGTCTGGCGGATACGAGCAGTACTTC. It codes for CASSESGGYEQYF.

This chain uses TRBV4-3 with TRBJ2-6; 8 nucleotides line up with TRBD2. The germline V gene has CDR1 LGHNA and CDR2 YSLEER. The CDR3 has 17 amino acids. The V and J ends lost 2 bases and 0 bases, in that order; junction bases with no gene match: 3. The CDR3, as DNA: TGCGCCAGCAGCCAAACCGGACTAGCCTCTGGGGCCAACGTCCTGACTTTC. The encoded protein is CASSQTGLASGANVLTF.

With respect to this clone: Other DNA sequences in the same sample also yield this CDR3. V usage is TRBV30 and J usage is TRBJ1-1; a weak D match, TRBD1 (5 bases). In germline, CDR1 is GTSNPN, CDR2 SVGIG (reference sequence). This CDR3 has 13 residues. V was clipped by 3 bases and J by 1 base, with 9 bases between them. The CDR3 DNA reads TGTGCCTGGAGCGACGGGGGGAACACTGAAGCTTTCTTT. This gives the protein CAWSDGGNTEAFF.

This clone was counted once. This sequence joins TRBV7-9 and TRBJ2-5, with D possibly TRBD1 on 6 matching bases. Germline V gene sequence: CDR1 SEHNR, CDR2 FQNEAQ (reference sequence). This CDR3 has 16 amino acids. V shed 5 bases and J shed 1 base, with 17 bases lying between them. Here the CDR3 DNA reads TGTGCCAGCAGCACTTACCTCGACAGGTCCCAAGAGACCCAGTACTTC. Its protein is CASSTYLDRSQETQYF. The full variable domain, in which reference TRBV7-9 and TRBJ2-5 provide the parts outside the CDR3, is DTGVSQNPRHKITKRGQNVTFRCDPISEHNRLYWYRQTLGQGPEFLTYFQNEAQLEKSRLLSDRFSAERPKGSFSTLEIQRTEQGDSAMYLCASSTYLDRSQETQYFGPGTRLLVL.

The J gene is TRBJ2-1, the V gene TRBV7-2, with 8 bases matching TRBD2. Losses at the gene ends were 1 base for V and 9 bases for J; bases not matched to a gene: 8. In germline, CDR1 is SGHTA, CDR2 FQGNSA. The CDR3 is 15 residues long. The CDR3 region is CASSLGPSGRAEQFF. The CDR3 region has the DNA TGTGCCAGCAGCTTAGGGCCTAGCGGGCGAGCTGAGCAGTTCTTC. The whole variable domain, remainder taken from reference TRBV7-2 and TRBJ2-1, is GAGVSQSPSNKVTEKGKDVELRCDPISGHTALYWYRQSLGQGLEFLIYFQGNSAPDKSGLPSDRFSAERTGGSVSTLTIQRTQQEDSAVYLCASSLGPSGRAEQFFGPGTRLTVL.

The V call is TRBV27, the J call TRBJ1-2; TRBD1 is a possible D gene (5 bases). Germline-derived CDR1 and CDR2 are MNHEY and SMNVEV (reference sequence). This CDR3 is built from 13 residues. Trimming removed 3 bases at V and 2 bases at J, with 7 bases between. CDR3 loop: CASSLDKNYGYTF. CDR3 sequence (DNA): TGTGCCAGCAGTTTGGACAAGAACTATGGCTACACCTTC.

This chain joins TRBV28 and TRBJ2-3, with TRBD2 matching over 10 bases. CDR1 is MDHEN, CDR2 SYDVKM, per germline. CDR3 length: 19 residues. V shed 3 bases, J shed 4 bases, and the junction held 16 bases outside the gene matches. CDR3 DNA sequence: TGTGCCAGCAGTTTTGATAGTCGGGCTAGCGGGAGTAGGGCAGATACGCAGTATTTT. Its protein product is CASSFDSRASGSRADTQYF.

About this clone itself: The sample holds other DNA sequences that translate to the same CDR3. This chain links TRBV19 with TRBJ1-1, with a possible D match to TRBD1 (5 bases). The germline V and J ends were trimmed by 5 bases and 2 bases, with 12 bases remaining between them. CDR3 length equals 14 residues. CDR1 LNHDA and CDR2 SQIVND come from the germline V gene (reference sequence). CDR3 protein: CASSLGTVNTEAFF. The CDR3 bases are TGTGCCAGTAGTCTTGGGACGGTTAACACTGAAGCTTTCTTT.

CDR3 loop: CAWRLAKNIQYF. The CDR3 nucleotides are TGTGCCTGGAGGTTAGCCAAAAACATTCAGTACTTC. The rearrangement links TRBV30 to TRBJ2-4, with no clear D. V dropped 3 bases and J dropped 0 bases, with 3 bases sitting between them. This CDR3 has 12 amino acids. The V gene's germline CDR1 is GTSNPN and CDR2 SVGIG (reference sequence).

V gene TRBV4-1 combines with J gene TRBJ1-6; unclear D gene. Germline lookup yields CDR1 MGHRA and CDR2 YSYEKL. The CDR3 covers 18 residues. The V end was cut by 3 bases, the J end by 10 bases, with 25 bases between. CDR3: CASSHPILVRAGESPLHF. The DNA for the CDR3 is TGCGCCAGCAGCCACCCCATCCTAGTACGGGCGGGTGAATCACCCCTCCACTTT.

The rearrangement uses TRBV11-1 and TRBJ2-5, with D perhaps matching TRBD1 (6 bases). The germline V gene encodes CDR1 SGHAT and CDR2 FQDESV (reference sequence). V was trimmed by 0 bases and J by 4 bases, leaving 15 bases between them. The CDR3 covers 16 residues. This CDR3 is CASSLAGTGQGETQYF. CDR3 bases: TGTGCCAGCAGCTTAGCGGGCACAGGGCAGGGAGAGACCCAGTACTTC.

The chain combines TRBV4-2 with TRBJ2-7; 12 positions agree with TRBD2. This CDR3 has 16 residues. Germline-derived CDR1 and CDR2 are LGHNA and YNFKEQ. V lost 3 bases to trimming and J lost 2 bases; unmatched junction nucleotides: 5. The CDR3 here is CASSQVLAGGPYEQYF. Written as DNA, the CDR3 is TGTGCCAGCAGCCAGGTACTAGCGGGGGGCCCCTACGAGCAGTACTTC.

About this clone: Other DNA sequences from this sample encode an identical CDR3 as well. V gene TRBV5-1 combines with J gene TRBJ2-1; D gene unclear. The germline V gene encodes CDR1 SGHRS and CDR2 YFSETQ. The CDR3 has 12 amino acids. Between the trimmed V and J ends, which lost 4 bases and 6 bases, there was a span of 8 bases. CDR3 coding DNA: TGCGCCAGCAGCCTGACTGGCAATGAGCAGTTCTTC. Residues: CASSLTGNEQFF.

V and J are TRBV9 and TRBJ2-1; 12 bases line up with TRBD2. The CDR3 sequence is 15 residues long. V was clipped by 3 bases and J by 8 bases; unmatched bases: 6. Germline CDR1 and CDR2: SGDLS and YYNGEE. The chain's CDR3 is CASSALAGGFDEQFF. CDR3 nucleotides: TGTGCCAGCAGCGCCCTAGCGGGAGGGTTCGATGAGCAGTTCTTC.

The chain has TRBV6-6 and TRBJ1-6, with a possible D match to TRBD1 (6 bases). V lost 5 bases and J lost 8, with 19 bases in between. The CDR3 is 16 residues long. Germline values: CDR1 MNHNY, CDR2 SVGAGI (reference sequence). In DNA form, the CDR3 reads TGTGCCAGCAGTCTGAGGGGGGATGGGAAAGATTCACCCCTCCACTTT. This codes for CASSLRGDGKDSPLHF.

V gene TRBV7-9 combines with J gene TRBJ1-5; maybe TRBD1 (5 bases). This CDR3 has 15 amino acids. The germline V and J ends were trimmed by 0 bases and 5 bases, with 11 bases remaining between them. Germline lookup yields CDR1 SEHNR and CDR2 FQNEAQ (reference sequence). The CDR3 is CASSLAGGGYQPQHF. CDR3 nucleotide sequence: TGTGCCAGCAGCTTAGCTGGGGGGGGGTATCAGCCCCAGCATTTT.

The rearrangement joins TRBV6-5 to TRBJ2-7; weak D call: TRBD1 (6 bases). Trimming stripped 4 bases from V and 4 bases from J, with 17 bases between. From germline, CDR1 is MNHEY and CDR2 SVGAGI. This CDR3 has 15 residues. The CDR3 sequence is CASSLTPGQYYEQYF. CDR3 DNA: TGTGCCAGCAGTTTAACGCCTGGACAGTATTACGAGCAGTACTTC.

The chain links TRBV18 to TRBJ2-2; D unresolved. Germline CDR1 is KGHSH and CDR2 is LQKENI. V dropped 0 bases and J dropped 8 bases, with 16 bases sitting between them. This CDR3 has 16 amino acids. CDR3: CASSPPLMPSGGELFF. As DNA, the CDR3 is TGTGCCAGCTCACCACCGCTAATGCCGTCTGGGGGGGAGCTGTTTTTT.

The genes are TRBV7-2 and TRBJ1-6, with 7 nucleotides matching TRBD1. The CDR3 spans 15 residues. The J segment lost 6 bases and the V segment lost 5 bases, leaving 7 bases of the junction unmatched. Germline assignment: CDR1 SGHTA and CDR2 FQGNSA. As DNA, the CDR3 is TGTGCCAGCAGCCCCCGGGGACAGACTAATTCACCCCTCCACTTT. It encodes CASSPRGQTNSPLHF.

The chain links TRBV30 to TRBJ1-3, with unresolved D. The germline gives CDR1 GTSNPN, CDR2 SVGIG (reference sequence). There are 13 residues in the CDR3. V was cut by 5 bases and J by 0 bases, with 8 bases left in between. Written as DNA, the CDR3 is TGTGCCTGGGCACACAGCTCTGGAAACACCATATATTTT. This codes for CAWAHSSGNTIYF.

This chain links TRBV5-8 with TRBJ1-4; 7 bases are a match to TRBD1. V shed 4 bases and J 0 bases; nucleotides not matched to a gene: 9. The germline CDR1 and CDR2 sequences are SGHTS and YDEGEE. The CDR3 has 17 residues. The chain's CDR3 is CASSLGRDSATNEKLFF. CDR3 nucleotide sequence: TGTGCCAGCAGCCTTGGGCGGGACAGTGCAACTAATGAAAAACTGTTTTTT.

The chain joins TRBV6-6 to TRBJ1-2; D gene uncertain. Germline V gives CDR1 MNHNY, CDR2 SVGAGI (reference sequence). The CDR3 is 11 residues long. The V and J ends lost 6 bases and 8 bases respectively, with 10 bases between them. In nucleotides, the CDR3 is TGTGCCAGCAGCCCACCCCCGGGCTACACCTTC. Its protein is CASSPPPGYTF.